The 25 T cell receptor beta chains presented below share a single source sample, sequenced in a study of blood T cell repertoires in COVID-19. Sequencing used immunoSEQ multiplex PCR; TCRdb keeps in-frame clones, though not all of them. The repertoire holds a few hundred thousand clones, with about 88% as singletons. The sequencing sample was made of peripheral blood. The source is a human donor in a cohort sampled during active COVID-19.

This rearrangement joins TRBV28 to TRBJ2-7; 8 bases fit TRBD2. V shed 6 bases, J shed 0 bases, and the junction held 7 bases outside the gene matches. Germline V lookup: CDR1 MDHEN, CDR2 SYDVKM. The CDR3 spans 15 residues. CDR3 coding DNA: TGTGCCAGCAGACGTAGCGGGGCAAACTCCTACGAGCAGTACTTC. This sequence encodes CASRRSGANSYEQYF. The full variable domain, its missing parts supplied by reference TRBV28 and TRBJ2-7, is DVKVTQSSRYLVKRTGEKVFLECVQDMDHENMFWYRQDPGLGLRLIYFSYDVKMKEKGDIPEGYSVSREKKERFSLILESASTNQTSMYLCASRRSGANSYEQYFGPGTRLTVT.

This clone showed up just a few times. The chain recombines TRBV7-9 with TRBJ1-1; D gene ambiguous. The germline V gene has CDR1 SEHNR and CDR2 FQNEAQ (reference sequence). This CDR3 region has 15 residues. V was shortened by 3 bases and J by 3 bases, with 14 bases between the two germline ends. CDR3 residues: CASSFGGSEYTEAFF. CDR3 sequence (DNA): TGTGCCAGCAGCTTCGGAGGGTCGGAGTACACTGAAGCTTTCTTT. Filled out from reference TRBV7-9 and TRBJ1-1, the complete variable domain reads DTGVSQNPRHKITKRGQNVTFRCDPISEHNRLYWYRQTLGQGPEFLTYFQNEAQLEKSRLLSDRFSAERPKGSFSTLEIQRTEQGDSAMYLCASSFGGSEYTEAFFGQGTRLTVV.

The rearrangement joins TRBV28 to TRBJ1-5; no firm D call. Germline lookup yields CDR1 MDHEN and CDR2 SYDVKM. V was trimmed by 6 bases and J by 6 bases, leaving 15 bases between them. This CDR3 is 14 amino acids long. The CDR3 region has the DNA TGTGCCAGCAGCCCTGTCCGCGAGGGTCAGCCCCAGCATTTT. Translated: CASSPVREGQPQHF.

J is TRBJ2-7 and V is TRBV14; TRBD1 is a possible D gene (6 bases). This CDR3 is 16 amino acids long. Germline assignment: CDR1 SGHDN and CDR2 FVKESK. The V end was cut by 1 base, the J end by 0 bases, with 13 bases between. The CDR3 here is CASSQVQQGDSYEQYF. CDR3 bases: TGTGCCAGCAGCCAAGTCCAACAGGGAGACTCCTACGAGCAGTACTTC.

The J gene is TRBJ1-5, the V gene TRBV5-6, with a weak D call TRBD1 (5 bases). Trimming pared 2 bases from V and 6 bases from J, leaving 12 bases between. CDR3 length equals 14 residues. Germline lookup yields CDR1 SGHDT and CDR2 YYEEEE. The CDR3 protein is CASSLGQGGQPQHF. Written as DNA, the CDR3 is TGTGCCAGCAGCTTAGGGCAGGGCGGTCAGCCCCAGCATTTT.

The chain joins TRBV28 to TRBJ2-1; 16 positions match TRBD2. Trimming cost V 4 bases and J 10 bases; bases outside gene matches: 10. Per the germline V gene, CDR1 is MDHEN and CDR2 is SYDVKM. The CDR3 contains 17 residues. CDR3 in DNA: TGTGCCAGCAGTTGGGGACTAGCGGGAGGGGCGCTTGAGGAGCAGTTCTTC. It specifies CASSWGLAGGALEEQFF. The full variable domain, with the rest looked up from reference TRBV28 and TRBJ2-1, is DVKVTQSSRYLVKRTGEKVFLECVQDMDHENMFWYRQDPGLGLRLIYFSYDVKMKEKGDIPEGYSVSREKKERFSLILESASTNQTSMYLCASSWGLAGGALEEQFFGPGTRLTVL.

J is TRBJ2-1 and V is TRBV3-1 (or the pseudogene TRBV3-2), with D hard to call. Germline V gene data show CDR1 as LGHDT and CDR2 as YNNKEL (reference sequence). The CDR3 has 13 residues. Trimming removed 4 bases at V and 5 bases at J, with 9 bases between. This CDR3 is CASSRPPHNEQFF. Written as DNA, the CDR3 is TGTGCCAGCAGCCGGCCTCCCCACAATGAGCAGTTCTTC.

The chain carries TRBV28 and TRBJ1-1; 8 bases agree with TRBD1. The CDR3 has 15 amino acids. V lost 8 bases and J lost 1; bases outside the gene matches: 9. Germline V CDR1 and CDR2: MDHEN, SYDVKM. The CDR3 DNA reads as TGTGCCAGCGGAAAAGGGGGGACAGGGAACACTGAAGCTTTCTTT. Translation: CASGKGGTGNTEAFF.

The V gene is TRBV4-1, the J gene TRBJ2-1; 10 bases align to TRBD2. The germline V gene encodes CDR1 MGHRA and CDR2 YSYEKL. This CDR3 is 16 amino acids long. V trimming: 2 bases; J trimming: 5 bases; junction bases outside the gene matches: 6. The CDR3 loop is CASSQSTSGAHNEQFF. CDR3 DNA: TGCGCCAGCAGCCAATCTACTAGCGGGGCCCACAATGAGCAGTTCTTC.

The chain couples TRBV7-6 to TRBJ2-1; D unclear. Between the trimmed V and J ends, which lost 1 base and 4 bases, there was a span of 11 bases. CDR1 is SGHVS and CDR2 is FNYEAQ in the germline V gene. The CDR3 totals 15 residues. CDR3: CASSLGSSTYNEQFF. CDR3 nucleotides: TGTGCCAGCAGCTTAGGGAGTAGTACATACAATGAGCAGTTCTTC.

The V call is TRBV6-5, the J call TRBJ1-1, with 7 nucleotides matching TRBD1. The germline gives CDR1 MNHEY, CDR2 SVGAGI. V lost 5 bases, J lost 4 bases, and 7 bases stayed unmatched. CDR3 length: 14 amino acids. The CDR3 DNA reads TGTGCCAGCAGTCTATCGACAGGGCGCACTGAAGCTTTCTTT. The encoded protein is CASSLSTGRTEAFF.

The gene calls are TRBV30 and TRBJ2-1, with 10 bases lining up with TRBD2. V lost 2 bases and J lost 6; bases outside the gene matches: 4. There are 14 residues in the CDR3. CDR1 GTSNPN and CDR2 SVGIG come from the germline V gene (reference sequence). CDR3 protein: CAWSPGLAVNEQFF. The CDR3 DNA sequence: TGTGCCTGGAGTCCCGGACTAGCGGTCAATGAGCAGTTCTTC.

The rearrangement joins TRBV5-1 to TRBJ2-7, with D unclear. The CDR3 loop spans 16 amino acids. CDR1 is SGHRS and CDR2 is YFSETQ in the germline V gene. The V and J ends lost 0 bases and 0 bases respectively, with 13 bases between them. The CDR3 sequence: CASSLGPHTSSYEQYF. CDR3 DNA: TGCGCCAGCAGCTTGGGCCCCCATACAAGCTCCTACGAGCAGTACTTC.

This clone has a handful of counts. The chain links TRBV6-1 to TRBJ1-6; D not resolved. From germline, CDR1 is MNHNS and CDR2 SASEGT. Trimming removed 2 bases from V and 8 bases from J, with 19 bases in between. This CDR3 region has 17 residues. CDR3 nucleotides: TGTGCCAGCAGTGAATCGGTAGGATTTAGCGACCATTCACCCCTCCACTTT. This encodes CASSESVGFSDHSPLHF.

The V gene is TRBV29-1, the J gene TRBJ2-1; no firm D call. Trimming shortened V by 4 bases and J by 5 bases, and 9 bases separated the two germline ends. Germline lookup yields CDR1 SQVTM and CDR2 ANQGSEA. The CDR3 consists of 12 residues. CDR3 in amino acids: CSVGEPNNEQFF. CDR3 DNA sequence: TGCAGCGTTGGCGAGCCCAACAATGAGCAGTTCTTC.

This clone was counted once. The rearrangement joins TRBV29-1 to TRBJ2-7; the D gene is possibly TRBD1 (7 bases). Germline lookup yields CDR1 SQVTM and CDR2 ANQGSEA. The CDR3 has 13 amino acids. Trimming took off 4 bases at V and 5 bases at J, with 15 bases between the two ends. DNA for the CDR3: TGCAGCGTTGGGCAGGGGGGAGGAGACGAGCAGTACTTC. Amino acids: CSVGQGGGDEQYF.

CDR3 sequence: CASSQAAAGGLETQYF. The CDR3 coding sequence is TGTGCCAGCAGCCAAGCGGCGGCGGGGGGGCTGGAGACCCAGTACTTC. The chain couples TRBV4-2 to TRBJ2-5, with TRBD2 matching over 9 bases. The ends lost 1 base at V and 5 bases at J; junction bases unmatched: 8. The CDR3 is made up of 16 amino acids. Germline V gene data show CDR1 as LGHNA and CDR2 as YNFKEQ.

The V and J genes are TRBV19 and TRBJ2-3; D might be TRBD1 (5 bases). V was trimmed by 2 bases and J by 9 bases, leaving 15 bases between them. The CDR3 length is 14 residues. Germline loops: CDR1 LNHDA, CDR2 SQIVND (reference sequence). CDR3: CASSIQGTLGTQYF. The CDR3, as DNA: TGTGCCAGTAGTATACAGGGAACTCTTGGGACGCAGTATTTT.

The CDR3 sequence is CASSLRVEATNEKLFF. CDR3 in DNA: TGCGCCAGCAGCTTGCGGGTAGAAGCAACTAATGAAAAACTGTTTTTT. This rearrangement joins TRBV5-1 to TRBJ1-4; no firm D call. Trimming stripped 1 base from V and 0 bases from J, with 10 bases between. Germline V lookup: CDR1 SGHRS, CDR2 YFSETQ. The CDR3 contains 16 residues.

The chain links TRBV13 to TRBJ2-7, with D perhaps matching TRBD1 (5 bases). The CDR3 spans 13 residues. CDR1 and CDR2 from the germline V gene are PRHDT and FYEKMQ (reference sequence). V lost 8 bases to trimming and J lost 0 bases, with 11 bases between them. The DNA for the CDR3 is TGTGCCAGCCAAGACAGTTTCTCCTACGAGCAGTACTTC. This sequence encodes CASQDSFSYEQYF.

The rearrangement links TRBV7-3 to TRBJ2-3, with 9 bases lining up with TRBD2. Germline trimming cut 2 bases from V and 2 bases from J; bases unmatched to any gene: 2. Germline values: CDR1 SGHTA, CDR2 FQGTGA. The CDR3 consists of 15 residues. The CDR3 DNA is TGTGCCAGCAGCTTAGGGACTAGCCTCACAGATACGCAGTATTTT. Amino acid sequence: CASSLGTSLTDTQYF.

This chain uses TRBV28 with TRBJ1-6; 10 bases are shared with TRBD1. The CDR3 runs to 15 residues. The ends lost 5 bases at V and 10 bases at J; junction bases unmatched: 8. Germline-derived CDR1 and CDR2 are MDHEN and SYDVKM. The CDR3 protein is CASSPLTGGKSPLHF. CDR3 coding DNA: TGTGCCAGCAGTCCGCTGACAGGGGGCAAGTCACCCCTCCACTTT.

The chain recombines TRBV3-1 (or the pseudogene TRBV3-2) with TRBJ2-1, with D uncertain. Per the germline V gene, CDR1 is LGHDT and CDR2 is YNNKEL (reference sequence). Trimming took 0 bases from V and 1 from J, leaving 7 bases between them. The CDR3 length is 15 residues. CDR3 in DNA: TGTGCCAGCAGCCAAGATTTCAGTTCCTACAATGAGCAGTTCTTC. The encoded protein is CASSQDFSSYNEQFF.

The chain carries TRBV11-2 and TRBJ2-1; 9 nucleotides line up with TRBD2. The CDR3 sequence is 17 residues long. Unmatched junction bases numbered 12, after V lost 1 base and J lost 8 bases. Germline V CDR1 and CDR2: SGHAT, FQNNGV. The CDR3 DNA reads as TGTGCCAGCAGCTTAGTCGGCGGGGGGGCCGGGGTTCATGAGCAGTTCTTC. This codes for CASSLVGGGAGVHEQFF.

The CDR3 loop is CASSFPSGRAGDEQFF. The CDR3 DNA sequence: TGTGCCAGCAGTTTCCCTAGCGGGAGGGCCGGGGATGAGCAGTTCTTC. J is TRBJ2-1 and V is TRBV28, with 12 bases fitting TRBD2. CDR3 length: 16 residues. Germline CDR1 MDHEN, CDR2 SYDVKM. J lost 8 bases, V lost 3 bases, and 8 bases had no gene match. Full variable domain (outside the CDR3, taken from reference TRBV28 and TRBJ2-1): DVKVTQSSRYLVKRTGEKVFLECVQDMDHENMFWYRQDPGLGLRLIYFSYDVKMKEKGDIPEGYSVSREKKERFSLILESASTNQTSMYLCASSFPSGRAGDEQFFGPGTRLTVL.